This TCR beta chain was observed in a study of T cell repertoires in cytomegalovirus infection. Across the study: It was recently identified HLA-C-restricted and well-studied HLA-B-restricted CMV epitopes that the study used.

A single record per CDR3 protein comes from TCRdb applying MiXCR to the reads. The data hold about 63,000 distinct CDR3 sequences, with 20% to 25% observed a single time. Trimming pared 6 bases from V and 3 bases from J, leaving 18 bases between. CDR1 is SNHLY, CDR2 FYNNEI, per germline. The CDR3 extends over 16 amino acids. The study, taken as a whole, reports: The cumulative frequency of public TCR beta families distinguished individuals who carried CMV together with the relevant HLA.

In its sample, this clonotype was seen many times. Its antigen is currently unknown. The sequence was collected from a human donor in good health (CMV status not recorded). Some clones in this sample may be carry-over from other donors' samples. The rearrangement links TRBV2 to TRBJ1-5, with D hard to call. This specimen consisted of CD8+ T cells from cultured PBMCs, obtained from culture after CMV antigen stimulation. The CDR3 protein is CASSDPVAPINQPQHF. Here the CDR3 DNA reads TGTGCCAGCAGCGATCCTGTGGCCCCAATCAATCAGCCCCAGCATTTT.